This section outlines one T cell receptor beta chain sequence together with its context. Its antigen is as yet unknown. Libraries were made from TCR beta cDNA, and they carried unique molecular identifiers. Input of about 0.95 to 10 million T cells yielded a few hundred thousand cDNA molecules. TCRdb ran MiXCR on the PCR reads and lists one entry per CDR3 protein. Of hundreds of thousands of distinct CDR3 sequences detected, around 60% appear once; the ten largest clones hold about 10%. The source of the sample is a study of post-analysis software for immune sequencing data. Study as a whole: Relapsing-remitting, secondary progressive and progressive-relapsing forms made up the multiple sclerosis disease courses.

General observations from the study: Included in a set of a handful of TRBV segments more frequent in patients than controls were TRBV5-6, TRBV5-1 and TRBV20-1. With F measure, samples from one preparation batch clustered together strongly.

The V segment lost 6 bases and the J segment 5 bases; nucleotides outside the gene matches: 2. Germline V gene lookup returns CDR1 ENHRY and CDR2 SYGVKD. CDR3 length equals 12 residues. The material sequenced was blood. The chain is built from TRBV10-3 and TRBJ2-7; 9 bases map to TRBD1. This TCR derives from a girl aged 2-15 years with multiple sclerosis. This CDR3 is CAISTGGDEQYF. The CDR3 DNA reads as TGTGCCATCAGCACAGGGGGCGACGAGCAGTACTTC.